The 15 T cell receptor beta chains given below trace back to one sample, sequenced in a study of cytomegalovirus exposure and HLA in healthy donors. In the PCR, 60 Vbeta and 13 Jbeta primers were used. Profiled with immunoSEQ multiplex PCR; TCRdb holds only in-frame clones, not every one. Seen here are approximately 130,000 clones, 77% observed once, and the top ten hold around 5.5%. The sequenced sample consisted of PBMCs. These receptors all stem from a man younger than 35 in good health and CMV-seropositive.

The chain is built from TRBV11-2 and TRBJ1-2; D is possibly TRBD1 (5 bases). CDR1 is SGHAT, CDR2 FQNNGV, per germline. This CDR3 is built from 13 residues. Deletions cut 5 bases from V and 8 bases from J, with 15 bases between. The CDR3 nucleotides are TGTGCCAGCAGCCCACAGGAAAAGGGCGGCTACACCTTC. Its protein product is CASSPQEKGGYTF.

The chain links TRBV6-5 to TRBJ2-1; weak D call: TRBD1 (5 bases). Germline V lookup: CDR1 MNHEY, CDR2 SVGAGI. The V gene lost 2 bases and the J gene lost 6 bases, with 5 bases spanning the gap. CDR3 length equals 12 residues. CDR3 DNA: TGTGCCAGCAGTTACCAGGGCAATGAGCAGTTCTTC. Translated: CASSYQGNEQFF.

J is TRBJ2-6 and V is TRBV28; D ambiguous. V lost 2 bases and J lost 4, with 9 bases in between. This CDR3 spans 15 amino acids. Germline V gene lookup returns CDR1 MDHEN and CDR2 SYDVKM. CDR3 DNA sequence: TGTGCCAGCAGTTTAGTACCGAGGGGGGCCAACGTCCTGACTTTC. Protein product: CASSLVPRGANVLTF.

The chain is built from TRBV7-9 and TRBJ1-2, with D possibly TRBD1 on 5 matching bases. The CDR3 runs to 13 residues. Germline V gives CDR1 SEHNR, CDR2 FQNEAQ (reference sequence). V shed 5 bases and J shed 4 bases, with 11 bases lying between them. This chain's CDR3 is CASSRDSGYGYTF. The DNA of the CDR3 is TGTGCCAGCAGCCGGGACTCCGGCTATGGCTACACCTTC.

This clone showed up just a few times. The gene calls are TRBV19 and TRBJ2-1; D is unclear. V was trimmed by 3 bases and J by 2 bases, leaving 11 bases between them. CDR3 length: 15 residues. Per germline, CDR1 LNHDA and CDR2 SQIVND (reference sequence). The CDR3, as DNA: TGTGCCAGTAGTATTGGAGCCCTAACCTACAATGAGCAGTTCTTC. Translation: CASSIGALTYNEQFF.

The CDR3 reads CASSLAGGADTQYF. The CDR3 DNA reads TGCGCCAGCAGCCTAGCGGGGGGGGCAGATACGCAGTATTTT. This chain uses TRBV5-1 with TRBJ2-3; 12 positions match TRBD2. This CDR3 region has 14 residues. Germline V CDR1 and CDR2: SGHRS, YFSETQ. The trim removed 4 bases at V and 4 bases at J, leaving 1 base unmatched.

J is TRBJ2-5 and V is TRBV5-4, with 8 bases fitting TRBD1. CDR3 length equals 14 residues. The V gene end was trimmed by 3 bases and the J gene end by 5 bases; junction bases not matched to a gene: 6. The germline V gene encodes CDR1 SGHNT and CDR2 YYREEE (reference sequence). The CDR3 DNA reads as TGTGCCAGCAGCTCGGGACAGGCCAAGGAGACCCAGTACTTC. This encodes CASSSGQAKETQYF. Using reference TRBV5-4 and TRBJ2-5 for the parts outside the CDR3, the full variable domain is ETGVTQSPTHLIKTRGQQVTLRCSSQSGHNTVSWYQQALGQGPQFIFQYYREEENGRGNFPPRFSGLQFPNYSSELNVNALELDDSALYLCASSSGQAKETQYFGPGTRLLVL.

V gene TRBV15 combines with J gene TRBJ2-7, with 8 nucleotides matching TRBD1. CDR3 length equals 15 residues. Germline trimming cut 1 base from V and 2 bases from J; bases unmatched to any gene: 4. The germline V gene encodes CDR1 LNHNV and CDR2 YYDKDF (reference sequence). This chain's CDR3 is CATSRGQGIAYEQYF. The CDR3 region has the DNA TGTGCCACCAGCAGAGGACAGGGGATCGCCTACGAGCAGTACTTC.

This clone was seen more than once but under ten times. V usage is TRBV6-1 and J usage is TRBJ1-2; 7 bases are shared with TRBD1. CDR1 MNHNS and CDR2 SASEGT come from the germline V gene. This CDR3 comprises 14 residues. V was pared by 6 bases and J by 5 bases, with 9 bases of the junction left unmatched. The CDR3 region is CASSAAGGPYGYTF. CDR3 DNA: TGTGCCAGCAGCGCAGCAGGGGGTCCTTATGGCTACACCTTC.

V gene TRBV30 combines with J gene TRBJ1-1; D uncertain. Between the trimmed V and J ends, which lost 2 bases and 8 bases, there was a span of 9 bases. This CDR3 is 11 amino acids long. Per the germline V gene, CDR1 is GTSNPN and CDR2 is SVGIG (reference sequence). CDR3 region: CAWSYSFEAFF. DNA for the CDR3: TGTGCCTGGAGTTACAGCTTCGAAGCTTTCTTT.

The rearrangement links TRBV5-1 to TRBJ1-2; D is uncertain. CDR1 and CDR2 from the germline V gene are SGHRS and YFSETQ. Trimming took 4 bases from V and 9 from J, leaving 13 bases between them. CDR3 size: 12 residues. This CDR3 is CASSGVGESYTF. Here the CDR3 DNA reads TGCGCCAGCAGCGGCGTCGGGGAGAGCTACACCTTC. The complete variable domain, with remaining parts taken from reference TRBV5-1 and TRBJ1-2, reads KAGVTQTPRYLIKTRGQQVTLSCSPISGHRSVSWYQQTPGQGLQFLFEYFSETQRNKGNFPGRFSGRQFSNSRSEMNVSTLELGDSALYLCASSGVGESYTFGSGTRLTVV.

The V call is TRBV18, the J call TRBJ1-2; D may be TRBD1 (6 bases). Germline V lookup: CDR1 KGHSH, CDR2 LQKENI. This CDR3 spans 17 amino acids. Deletions cut 0 bases from V and 0 bases from J, with 14 bases between. CDR3 sequence: CASSPPNREGANYGYTF. The CDR3 nucleotides are TGTGCCAGCTCACCACCGAACAGGGAAGGAGCTAACTATGGCTACACCTTC.

This chain connects TRBV15 to TRBJ2-6; 7 bases agree with TRBD2. Germline V lookup: CDR1 LNHNV, CDR2 YYDKDF (reference sequence). This CDR3 is 17 amino acids long. J lost 0 bases, V lost 7 bases, and 9 bases had no gene match. The CDR3 sequence is CATMTSLYLSGANVLTF. The CDR3 coding sequence is TGTGCCACCATGACTAGCCTTTACCTCTCTGGGGCCAACGTCCTGACTTTC.

V gene TRBV6-6 combines with J gene TRBJ2-2, with TRBD2 identical over 8 bases. Germline lookup yields CDR1 MNHNY and CDR2 SVGAGI (reference sequence). This CDR3 spans 13 amino acids. V trimming: 7 bases; J trimming: 5 bases; junction bases outside the gene matches: 3. CDR3 nucleotide sequence: TGTGCCAGCACCTCTAGCGGGACCGGGGAGCTGTTTTTT. This codes for CASTSSGTGELFF.

This clone has just a few counts. The chain employs TRBV27 and TRBJ2-1, with 10 bases matching TRBD2. This CDR3 region has 18 residues. Germline V lookup: CDR1 MNHEY, CDR2 SMNVEV (reference sequence). V lost 6 bases to trimming and J lost 3 bases; unmatched junction nucleotides: 14. In nucleotides, the CDR3 is TGTGCCAGCAGGAAATACTTCTCTGAGCGGGAGGGCTACAATGAGCAGTTCTTC. Its translation is CASRKYFSEREGYNEQFF.